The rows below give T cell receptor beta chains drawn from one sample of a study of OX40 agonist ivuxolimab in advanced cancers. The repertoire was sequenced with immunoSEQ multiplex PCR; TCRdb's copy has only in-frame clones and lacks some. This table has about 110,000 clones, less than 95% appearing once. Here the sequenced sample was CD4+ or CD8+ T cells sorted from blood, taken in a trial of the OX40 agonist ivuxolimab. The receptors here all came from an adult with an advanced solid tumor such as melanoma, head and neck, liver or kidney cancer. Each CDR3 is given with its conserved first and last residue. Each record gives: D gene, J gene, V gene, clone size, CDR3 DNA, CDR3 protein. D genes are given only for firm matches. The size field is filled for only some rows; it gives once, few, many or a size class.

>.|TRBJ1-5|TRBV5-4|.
TGTGCCAGCCATCCACAGGGCGATCAGCCCCAGCATTTT
CASHPQGDQPQHF
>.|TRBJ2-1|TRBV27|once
TGTGCCAGCAGAATGCGGGTGGATCATATCGAGCAGTTCTTC
CASRMRVDHIEQFF
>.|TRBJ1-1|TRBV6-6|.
TGTGCCAGCAGTTACTCTCGGGGAGATGAAGCTTTCTTT
CASSYSRGDEAFF
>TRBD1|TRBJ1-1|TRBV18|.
TGTGCCAGCTCACCACTAACAGGGGGCACTGAAGCTTTCTTT
CASSPLTGGTEAFF
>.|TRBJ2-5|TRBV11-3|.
TGTGCCAGCACCTCAGAAGAGACCCAGTACTTC
CASTSEETQYF
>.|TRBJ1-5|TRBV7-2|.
TGTGCCAGCAGCTATGTGGGTTTCGTAACCCAGCATTTT
CASSYVGFVTQHF
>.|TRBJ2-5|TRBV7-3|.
TGTGCCAGCAGCTCGGTGGGCCAAGAGACCCAGTACTTC
CASSSVGQETQYF
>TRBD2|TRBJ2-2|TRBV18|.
TGTGCCAGCTCACCATTACTAGCGGGAGAGACCGGGGAGCTGTTTTTT
CASSPLLAGETGELFF
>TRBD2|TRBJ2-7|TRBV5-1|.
TGCGCCAGCAGCCCTGGACTAGCGGGAGGGCCCTCCTACGAGCAGTACTTC
CASSPGLAGGPSYEQYF
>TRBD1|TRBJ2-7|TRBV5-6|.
TGTGCCAGCAGCTTGGACAGGGGTAGGGCCTACGAGCAGTACTTC
CASSLDRGRAYEQYF
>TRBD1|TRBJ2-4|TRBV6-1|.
TGTGCCAGCAGTTGGGACAGCAAAAACATTCAGTACTTC
CASSWDSKNIQYF